This T cell receptor beta chain was retrieved from a study of shared clonotypes between healthy human individuals. The repertoire was sequenced with immunoSEQ multiplex PCR; TCRdb's copy has only in-frame clones and lacks some. This sample has about 1.5 million clones, with 98% found just once. V gave up 3 bases and J gave up 0 bases, with 12 bases separating them. CDR1 and CDR2 (germline): MDHEN, SYDVKM. The CDR3 loop spans 16 amino acids. The TCR sequence derives from a man aged 25-45 years in good health. V and J are TRBV28 and TRBJ2-4; tentative D call: TRBD2 (5 bases). The sample was naive CD4+ T cells sorted from blood. Subset specified: CD45RA+ positively selected. The CDR3 coding sequence is TGTGCCAGCAGTTTTATCACAGCGGTAGCCAAAAACATTCAGTACTTC. Translating it yields CASSFITAVAKNIQYF.